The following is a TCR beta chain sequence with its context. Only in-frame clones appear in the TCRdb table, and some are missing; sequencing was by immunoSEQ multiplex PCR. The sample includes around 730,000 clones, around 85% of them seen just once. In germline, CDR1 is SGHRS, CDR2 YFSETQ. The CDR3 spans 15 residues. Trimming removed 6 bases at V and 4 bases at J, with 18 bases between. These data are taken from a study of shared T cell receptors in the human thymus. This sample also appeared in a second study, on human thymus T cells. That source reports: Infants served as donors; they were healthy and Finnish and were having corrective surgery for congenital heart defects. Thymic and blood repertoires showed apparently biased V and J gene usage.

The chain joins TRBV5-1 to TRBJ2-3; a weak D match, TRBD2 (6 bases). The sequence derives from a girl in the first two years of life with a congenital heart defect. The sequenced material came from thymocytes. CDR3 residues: CASNLMRDPADTQYF. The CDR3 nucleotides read TGCGCCAGCAACCTGATGCGGGACCCAGCAGATACGCAGTATTTT.